These 7 T cell receptor beta chains were all obtained from the same sample, sequenced in a study of T-cell memory formation after mild COVID-19. TCRdb independently ran MiXCR on the 5' RACE reads; one entry per CDR3 protein. Of 45,000 to 55,000 distinct CDR3 sequences in the sample, 9.3% were seen once. The source material was PBMCs or a T cell subset sorted from them (not recorded which). These receptors came from an adult woman who had mild COVID-19 (a few samples of this study predate the infection). Cell type and time point are not known.

This clonotype was recorded a few times. V is TRBV20-1 and J is TRBJ2-3; 9 bases fit TRBD2. Losses at the gene ends were 0 bases for V and 6 bases for J; bases not matched to a gene: 4. Germline V lookup: CDR1 DFQATT, CDR2 SNEGSKA (reference sequence). This CDR3 contains 14 residues. Written as DNA, the CDR3 is TGCAGTGCTAGAGATCTGGCGGGGGGGGATACGCAGTATTTT. Its protein is CSARDLAGGDTQYF.

The V and J genes are TRBV18 and TRBJ1-6; tentatively, D is TRBD1 (6 bases). The CDR3 length is 15 residues. V was trimmed by 6 bases and J by 5 bases, leaving 14 bases between them. CDR1 is KGHSH, CDR2 LQKENI, per germline. Here the CDR3 reads CASSPGVRDNSPLHF. The CDR3 DNA is TGTGCCAGCTCGCCAGGGGTCCGGGATAATTCACCCCTCCACTTT. Supplemented by reference TRBV18 and TRBJ1-6, the full variable domain reads NAGVMQNPRHLVRRRGQEARLRCSPMKGHSHVYWYRQLPEEGLKFMVYLQKENIIDESGMPKERFSAEFPKEGPSILRIQQVVRGDSAAYFCASSPGVRDNSPLHFGNGTRLTVT.

In this sample, this clonotype turned up many times. J is TRBJ2-1 and V is TRBV7-9; D is uncertain. Trimming cost V 5 bases and J 8 bases, with 16 bases left between them. The CDR3 consists of 14 residues. CDR1 and CDR2 (germline): SEHNR, FQNEAQ (reference sequence). This CDR3 reads CASSLIRSVDEQFF. CDR3 coding DNA: TGTGCCAGCAGCCTAATCAGATCTGTCGATGAGCAGTTCTTC.

There are many counts of this clonotype. The V gene is TRBV7-6, the J gene TRBJ2-5; TRBD1 or TRBD2 may be the D gene (7 bases each). V lost 1 base, J lost 6 bases, and 15 bases lay in between. Germline CDR1 and CDR2: SGHVS and FNYEAQ. This CDR3 spans 15 amino acids. The CDR3 protein is CASSLEAGDRQTQYF. DNA for the CDR3: TGTGCCAGCAGCTTAGAGGCGGGGGACAGACAGACCCAGTACTTC.

Ten or more counts support this clonotype. The DNA of the CDR3 is TGTGCCAGCAGCACCAGACTAGCGGGAGTCCCAATTGATGAGCAGTTCTTC. As protein: CASSTRLAGVPIDEQFF. The genes are TRBV21-1 and TRBJ2-1; the table names TRBD2, a call not compared with the DNA. TRBV21-1 corresponds to a pseudogene. The CDR3 runs 17 residues.

CDR3 residues: CASSPGNSGANVLTF. The CDR3 DNA reads as TGTGCCAGCTCACCAGGGAATTCTGGGGCCAACGTCCTGACTTTC. This chain joins TRBV18 and TRBJ2-6; D not resolved. This CDR3 is 15 amino acids long. CDR1 and CDR2 (germline): KGHSH, LQKENI. Between the trimmed V and J ends, which lost 2 bases and 1 base, there was a span of 6 bases.

This clonotype was detected ten times or more. The rearrangement joins TRBV25-1 to TRBJ2-7; weak D call: TRBD1 (5 bases). The CDR3 loop spans 18 amino acids. Germline V gene sequence: CDR1 MGHDK, CDR2 SYGVNS. Trimming took off 4 bases at V and 0 bases at J, with 22 bases between the two ends. Here the CDR3 reads CASSATPIDSVSSYEQYF. CDR3 nucleotide sequence: TGTGCCAGCAGTGCGACTCCGATCGACAGTGTCAGCTCCTACGAGCAGTACTTC.